This is a list of T cell receptor beta chains from one sample in a study of CD8 T cells in ankylosing spondylitis. TCRdb independently ran MiXCR on the 5' RACE reads; one entry per CDR3 protein. There are about 700,000 distinct CDR3 sequences in the sample; around 17% occur only once, and roughly a fifth lies in the top ten. The sample taken for sequencing was blood, either unsorted or a sorted T cell fraction (not recorded which). These receptors came from a male donor with ankylosing spondylitis. Both conserved end residues are part of each CDR3. A D gene is named only where the DNA matches it firmly. Rows may omit the clone size; those that give it use once, few, many or a size class.

v_gene	d_gene	abundance	j_gene	CDR3aa	CDR3nt
TRBV6-6	TRBD2	NA	TRBJ2-7	CASSGLVWQYF	TGTGCCAGCAGTGGACTAGTTTGGCAGTACTTC
TRBV20-1	TRBD1	NA	TRBJ1-2	CSAREWGPTGDSYGYTF	TGCAGTGCTAGAGAGTGGGGACCGACAGGGGACTCCTATGGCTACACCTTC
TRBV15	TRBD2	NA	TRBJ2-5	CATSRVWEGPSESRGETQYF	TGTGCCACCAGCAGAGTCTGGGAGGGGCCTTCTGAGTCGCGCGGAGAGACCCAGTACTTC
TRBV7-2	NA	NA	TRBJ1-1	CASSLDSSGNTEAFF	TGTGCCAGCAGCTTGGACAGCTCCGGGAACACTGAAGCTTTCTTT
TRBV20-1	TRBD1	NA	TRBJ2-5	CSARGQGRETQYF	TGCAGTGCCAGAGGACAGGGTAGAGAGACCCAGTACTTC
TRBV29-1	NA	NA	TRBJ2-7	CSVGQPYEQYF	TGCAGCGTCGGACAACCCTACGAGCAGTACTTC
TRBV20-1	NA	many	TRBJ2-7	CSARDFPLSEQYF	TGCAGTGCTAGGGACTTCCCACTGAGCGAGCAGTACTTC
TRBV20-1	TRBD1	NA	TRBJ2-7	CSARAWGTGGSGPNEQYF	TGCAGTGCTAGAGCTTGGGGGACAGGGGGATCGGGTCCCAACGAGCAGTACTTC
TRBV3-1	NA	few	TRBJ2-7	CASSPEVASVEQYF	TGTGCCAGCAGCCCAGAGGTGGCTAGCGTCGAGCAGTACTTC
TRBV12-3/TRBV12-4	NA	few	TRBJ1-1	CASGSVPNTEAFF	TGTGCCAGCGGGTCCGTTCCGAACACTGAAGCTTTCTTT
TRBV5-1	TRBD1	few	TRBJ2-5	CASSPRQGQPETQYF	TGCGCCAGCAGCCCAAGACAGGGCCAGCCAGAGACCCAGTACTTC
TRBV5-1	NA	NA	TRBJ2-3	CASSLVGWATDTQYF	TGCGCCAGCAGCTTGGTGGGGTGGGCCACAGATACGCAGTATTTT
TRBV12-3/TRBV12-4	NA	many	TRBJ2-1	CASSFAVLNEQFF	TGTGCCAGCAGTTTTGCCGTTCTCAATGAGCAGTTCTTC
TRBV6-5	NA	few	TRBJ2-7	CASSYSNPRAYEQYF	TGTGCCAGCAGTTACTCGAACCCCAGGGCCTACGAGCAGTACTTC
TRBV27	TRBD1	NA	TRBJ2-2	CASSPRDRGQTGELFF	TGTGCCAGCAGTCCCCGGGACAGGGGGCAAACCGGGGAGCTGTTTTTT
TRBV29-1	TRBD1	NA	TRBJ2-7	CSVEDRGQGDEQYF	TGCAGCGTTGAAGATAGGGGACAGGGCGACGAGCAGTACTTC
TRBV3-1	TRBD2	NA	TRBJ2-4	CASSQGTGGWRNIQYF	TGTGCCAGCAGCCAAGGAACGGGGGGGTGGAGAAACATTCAGTACTTC
TRBV24-1	TRBD2	few	TRBJ2-1	CATSGWDGVAGYNEQFF	TGTGCCACCAGTGGTTGGGATGGGGTAGCGGGGTACAATGAGCAGTTCTTC
TRBV5-6	NA	few	TRBJ1-6	CASSDWTAHPPPLHF	TGTGCCAGCAGCGATTGGACGGCCCATCCCCCACCCCTCCACTTT
TRBV5-1	TRBD2	many	TRBJ2-1	CASSVTSGSYNEQFF	TGTGCCAGCAGTGTGACTAGCGGGTCCTACAATGAGCAGTTCTTC
TRBV7-9	TRBD2	few	TRBJ2-7	CASSFGLAAEQYF	TGTGCCAGCAGCTTCGGACTAGCGGCCGAGCAGTACTTC